These 19 T cell receptor beta chains share one sample of origin, sequenced in a study of T cells expressing NK-cell markers. TCRdb reprocessed the 5' RACE reads, with one entry per CDR3 protein and no DNA. This listing includes some 460,000 distinct CDR3 sequences. Sample: blood T cells: a sorted CD56 or NKG2C T cell subset, CD4+ or CD8+ T cells, or bulk PBMC T cells (not recorded which). These receptors came from a woman in her fifties or sixties in good health.

The rearrangement links TRBV25-1 to TRBJ2-2; the TRBD2 assignment by TCRdb is unverifiable without DNA. CDR1 is MGHDK and CDR2 is SYGVNS in the germline V gene. This CDR3 spans 15 amino acids. This CDR3 reads CASGRGGRRTGELFF. Looking up the rest from reference TRBV25-1 and TRBJ2-2 gives the full variable domain: EADIYQTPRYLVIGTGKKITLECSQTMGHDKMYWYQQDPGMELHLIHYSYGVNSTEKGDLSSESTVSRIRTEHFPLTLESARPSHTSQYLCASGRGGRRTGELFFGEGSRLTVL.

The chain employs TRBV6-5 and TRBJ2-1. Germline V gene lookup returns CDR1 MNHEY and CDR2 SVGAGI. This CDR3 is built from 12 residues. CDR3 sequence reads: CASSHYSNEQFF.

This chain connects TRBV29-1 to TRBJ1-1. CDR3 length: 14 amino acids. Germline CDR1 SQVTM, CDR2 ANQGSEA. This CDR3 is CSVFSRGLNTEAFF.

The chain carries TRBV5-1 and TRBJ2-5; checking the TCRdb D call of TRBD1 is not possible without DNA. The CDR3 covers 14 residues. CDR1 and CDR2 (germline): SGHRS, YFSETQ. CDR3 loop: CASSSLDREETQYF.

This chain links TRBV12-5 with TRBJ1-5; TCRdb calls TRBD1, which cannot be checked without DNA. This CDR3 comprises 13 residues. Germline V gene data show CDR1 as LGHNT and CDR2 as FRNRAP. This CDR3 reads CASGQGYYQPQHF.

The rearrangement joins TRBV2 to TRBJ2-1; checking the TCRdb D call of TRBD1 is not possible without DNA. This CDR3 is built from 13 residues. From germline, CDR1 is SNHLY and CDR2 FYNNEI. The CDR3 loop reads CASSPAGGNRQFF.

The chain recombines TRBV4-2 with TRBJ2-2; as DNA is missing, the TRBD2 call by TCRdb cannot be tested. The length of the CDR3 is 16 residues. Per the germline V gene, CDR1 is LGHNA and CDR2 is YNFKEQ. This CDR3 is CASSQEGGGLTGELFF.

This chain uses TRBV4-2 with TRBJ2-7; the D call from TCRdb, TRBD2, cannot be confirmed without DNA. The CDR3 runs to 15 residues. Looked up from germline, CDR1 is LGHNA and CDR2 is YNFKEQ. CDR3 residues: CASSPKGREADEQYF.

This sequence joins TRBV6-2 or TRBV6-3 and TRBJ2-3; the TCRdb call, TRBD1, lacks DNA for checking. From germline, CDR1 is MNHEY and CDR2 SVGEGT. The CDR3 contains 15 residues. The CDR3 is CASCPGGGVTDTQYF.

V usage is TRBV3-1 and J usage is TRBJ2-1. CDR1 is LGHDT, CDR2 YNNKEL, per germline (reference sequence). The CDR3 is 12 residues long. The CDR3 loop is CASSLTITEQFF.

The gene calls are TRBV12-3 or TRBV12-4 and TRBJ2-7; TCRdb lists TRBD2, though no DNA is available to test this call. This CDR3 is built from 16 residues. Here the CDR3 reads CASSARLAGDAYEQYF.

The CDR3 sequence is CASSQRLWGEQFF. The J gene is TRBJ2-1, the V gene TRBV4-2. This CDR3 spans 13 amino acids. Germline CDR1 LGHNA, CDR2 YNFKEQ.

CDR3 sequence: CASSQGTGGRNEKLFF. This chain connects TRBV4-1 to TRBJ1-4; with no DNA, the TCRdb D assignment of TRBD1 cannot be verified. Germline CDR1 is MGHRA and CDR2 is YSYEKL. CDR3 length equals 16 residues.

This chain joins TRBV20-1 and TRBJ2-7. The length of the CDR3 is 15 residues. CDR1 and CDR2 from the germline V gene are DFQATT and SNEGSKA (reference sequence). CDR3: CSARANSGSFYEQYF.

The chain employs TRBV10-3 and TRBJ2-1; TCRdb's assignment of TRBD2 cannot be checked, as there is no DNA. The CDR3 is 16 amino acids. CDR1 ENHRY and CDR2 SYGVKD come from the germline V gene. The CDR3 reads CAISDPGTSGIPEQFF.

The gene calls are TRBV27 and TRBJ2-3; lacking DNA, the TRBD1 call made by TCRdb goes unchecked. The CDR3 length is 16 residues. The germline V gene encodes CDR1 MNHEY and CDR2 SMNVEV (reference sequence). The CDR3 loop is CASSYDRARVGDTQYF.

V usage is TRBV29-1 and J usage is TRBJ2-1; the D call from TCRdb, TRBD1, cannot be confirmed without DNA. Germline V gene lookup returns CDR1 SQVTM and CDR2 ANQGSEA. The CDR3 is 13 residues long. This chain's CDR3 is CSVYRGNYNEQFF.

V and J are TRBV7-9 and TRBJ1-4. This CDR3 is 12 amino acids long. Germline V gives CDR1 SEHNR, CDR2 FQNEAQ (reference sequence). The chain's CDR3 is CASSRADEKLFF.

The rearrangement links TRBV20-1 to TRBJ2-7. The CDR3 length is 14 residues. From germline, CDR1 is DFQATT and CDR2 SNEGSKA (reference sequence). The CDR3 protein is CSALGLGGSYEQYF.